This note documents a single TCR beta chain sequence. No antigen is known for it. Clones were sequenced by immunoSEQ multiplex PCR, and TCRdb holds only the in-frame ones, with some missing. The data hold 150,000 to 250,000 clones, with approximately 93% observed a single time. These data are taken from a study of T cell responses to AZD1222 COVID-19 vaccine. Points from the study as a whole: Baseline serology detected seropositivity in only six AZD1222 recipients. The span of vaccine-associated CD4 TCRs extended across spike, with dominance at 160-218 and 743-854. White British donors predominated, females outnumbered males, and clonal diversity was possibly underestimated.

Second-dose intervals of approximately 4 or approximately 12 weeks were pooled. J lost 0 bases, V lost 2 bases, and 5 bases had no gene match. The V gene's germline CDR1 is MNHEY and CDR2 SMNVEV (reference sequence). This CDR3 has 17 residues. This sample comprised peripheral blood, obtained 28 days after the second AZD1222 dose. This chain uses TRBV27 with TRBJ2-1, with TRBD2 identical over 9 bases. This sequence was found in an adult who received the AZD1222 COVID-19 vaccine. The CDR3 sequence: CASSLVLRGGSYNEQFF. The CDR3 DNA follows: TGTGCCAGCAGTTTAGTGTTGCGGGGGGGCTCCTACAATGAGCAGTTCTTC.